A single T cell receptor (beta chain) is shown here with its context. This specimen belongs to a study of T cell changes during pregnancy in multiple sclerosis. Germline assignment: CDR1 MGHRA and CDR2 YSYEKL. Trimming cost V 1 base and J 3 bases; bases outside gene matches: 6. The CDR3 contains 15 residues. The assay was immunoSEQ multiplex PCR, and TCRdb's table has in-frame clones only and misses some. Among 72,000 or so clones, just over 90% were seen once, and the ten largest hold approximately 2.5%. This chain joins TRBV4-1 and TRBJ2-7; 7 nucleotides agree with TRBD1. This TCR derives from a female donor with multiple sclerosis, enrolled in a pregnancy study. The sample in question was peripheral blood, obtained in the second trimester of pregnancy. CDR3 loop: CASSQGDRRGYEQYF. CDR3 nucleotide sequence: TGCGCCAGCAGCCAAGGGGACAGACGGGGCTACGAGCAGTACTTC.